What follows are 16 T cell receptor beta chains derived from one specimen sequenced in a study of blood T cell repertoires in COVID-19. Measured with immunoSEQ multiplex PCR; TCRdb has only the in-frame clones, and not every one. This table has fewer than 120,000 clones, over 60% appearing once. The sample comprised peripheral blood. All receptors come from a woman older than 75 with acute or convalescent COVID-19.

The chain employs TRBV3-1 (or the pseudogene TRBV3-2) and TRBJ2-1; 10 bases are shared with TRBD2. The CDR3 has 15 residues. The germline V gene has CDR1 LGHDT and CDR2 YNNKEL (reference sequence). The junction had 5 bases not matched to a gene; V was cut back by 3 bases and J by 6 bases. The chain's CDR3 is CASSQLGTSANEQFF. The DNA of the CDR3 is TGTGCCAGCAGCCAGTTGGGGACTAGCGCCAATGAGCAGTTCTTC.

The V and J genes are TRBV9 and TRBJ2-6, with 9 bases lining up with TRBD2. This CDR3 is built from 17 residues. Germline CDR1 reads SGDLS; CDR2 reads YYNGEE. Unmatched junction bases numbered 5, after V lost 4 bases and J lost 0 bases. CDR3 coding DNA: TGTGCCAGCAGCTCGGGACTAGCAATCTCTGGGGCCAACGTCCTGACTTTC. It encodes CASSSGLAISGANVLTF.

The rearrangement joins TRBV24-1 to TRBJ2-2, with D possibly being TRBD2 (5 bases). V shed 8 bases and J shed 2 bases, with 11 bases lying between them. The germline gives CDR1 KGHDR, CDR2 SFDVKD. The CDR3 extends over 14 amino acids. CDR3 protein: CATNPGKNTGELFF. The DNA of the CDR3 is TGTGCCACCAACCCGGGAAAAAACACCGGGGAGCTGTTTTTT.

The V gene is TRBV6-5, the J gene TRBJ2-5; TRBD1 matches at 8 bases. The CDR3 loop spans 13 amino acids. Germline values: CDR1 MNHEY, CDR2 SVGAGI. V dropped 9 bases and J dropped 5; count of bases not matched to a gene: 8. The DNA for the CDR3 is TGTGCCAGATCGACAGGGGTCGGGGAGACCCAGTACTTC. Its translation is CARSTGVGETQYF.

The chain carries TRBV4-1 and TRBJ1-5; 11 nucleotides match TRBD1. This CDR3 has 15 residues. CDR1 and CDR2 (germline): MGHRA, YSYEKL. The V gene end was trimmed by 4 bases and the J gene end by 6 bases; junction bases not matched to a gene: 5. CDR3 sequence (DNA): TGCGCCAGCAGCCGGGGACAGGGGGTGTTTCAGCCCCAGCATTTT. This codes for CASSRGQGVFQPQHF.

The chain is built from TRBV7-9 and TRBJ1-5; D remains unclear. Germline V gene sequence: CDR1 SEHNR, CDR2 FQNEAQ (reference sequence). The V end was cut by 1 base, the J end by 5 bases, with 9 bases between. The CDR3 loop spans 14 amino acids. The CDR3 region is CASSLVAEDQPQHF. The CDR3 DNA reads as TGTGCCAGCAGCTTAGTAGCGGAAGATCAGCCCCAGCATTTT.

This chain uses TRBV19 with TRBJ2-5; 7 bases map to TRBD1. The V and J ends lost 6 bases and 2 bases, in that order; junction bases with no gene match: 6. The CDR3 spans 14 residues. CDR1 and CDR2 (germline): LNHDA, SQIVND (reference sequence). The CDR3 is CASSRGQNQETQYF. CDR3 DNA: TGTGCCAGTAGCCGGGGACAGAATCAAGAGACCCAGTACTTC. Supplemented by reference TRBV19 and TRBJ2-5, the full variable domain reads DGGITQSPKYLFRKEGQNVTLSCEQNLNHDAMYWYRQDPGQGLRLIYYSQIVNDFQKGDIAEGYSVSREKKESFPLTVTSAQKNPTAFYLCASSRGQNQETQYFGPGTRLLVL.

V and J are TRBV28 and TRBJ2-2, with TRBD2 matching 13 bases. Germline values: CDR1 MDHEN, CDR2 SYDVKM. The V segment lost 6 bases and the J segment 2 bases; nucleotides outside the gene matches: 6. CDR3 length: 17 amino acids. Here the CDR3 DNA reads TGTGCCAGCAGATTGGGACTAGCGGGACTTAACACCGGGGAGCTGTTTTTT. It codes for CASRLGLAGLNTGELFF.

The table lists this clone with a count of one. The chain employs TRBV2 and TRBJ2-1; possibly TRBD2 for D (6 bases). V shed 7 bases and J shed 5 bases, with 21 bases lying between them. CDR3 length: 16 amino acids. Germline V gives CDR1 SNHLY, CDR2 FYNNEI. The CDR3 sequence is CASMGYDGSIHNEQFF. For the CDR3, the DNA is TGTGCCAGCATGGGCTACGACGGGAGTATCCACAATGAGCAGTTCTTC.

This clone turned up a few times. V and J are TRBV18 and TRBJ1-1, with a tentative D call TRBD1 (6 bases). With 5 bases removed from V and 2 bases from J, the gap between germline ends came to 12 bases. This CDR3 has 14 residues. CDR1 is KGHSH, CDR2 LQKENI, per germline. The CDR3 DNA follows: TGTGCCAGCTCAACAGGGTTGGGAAACACTGAAGCTTTCTTT. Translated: CASSTGLGNTEAFF.

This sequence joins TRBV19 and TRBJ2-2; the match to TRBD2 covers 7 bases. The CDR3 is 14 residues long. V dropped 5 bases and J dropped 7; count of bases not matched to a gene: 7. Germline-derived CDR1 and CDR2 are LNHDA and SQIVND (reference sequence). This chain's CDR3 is CASSSGGSGGELFF. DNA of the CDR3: TGTGCCAGTAGTTCGGGGGGAAGTGGCGGGGAGCTGTTTTTT.

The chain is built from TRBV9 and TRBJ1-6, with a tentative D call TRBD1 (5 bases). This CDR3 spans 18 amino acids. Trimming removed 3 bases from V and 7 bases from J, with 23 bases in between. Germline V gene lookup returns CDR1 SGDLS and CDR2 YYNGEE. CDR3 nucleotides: TGTGCCAGCAGCGCCGACCCGACGGACATTGTAGCCAATTCACCCCTCCACTTT. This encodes CASSADPTDIVANSPLHF.

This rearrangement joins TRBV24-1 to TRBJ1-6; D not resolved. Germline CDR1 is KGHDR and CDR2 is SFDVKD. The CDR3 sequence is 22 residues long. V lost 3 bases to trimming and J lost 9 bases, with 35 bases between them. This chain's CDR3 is CATSDQPGDYNSYKGELSPLHF. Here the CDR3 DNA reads TGTGCCACCAGTGATCAACCGGGAGACTACAATTCCTATAAGGGAGAACTTTCACCCCTCCACTTT.

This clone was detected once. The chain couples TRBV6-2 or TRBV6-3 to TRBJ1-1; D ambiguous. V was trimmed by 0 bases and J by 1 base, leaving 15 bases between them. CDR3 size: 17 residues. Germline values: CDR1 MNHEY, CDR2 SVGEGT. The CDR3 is CASSYSSRGRENTEAFF. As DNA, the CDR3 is TGTGCCAGCAGTTACTCGTCCCGGGGTCGGGAGAACACTGAAGCTTTCTTT.

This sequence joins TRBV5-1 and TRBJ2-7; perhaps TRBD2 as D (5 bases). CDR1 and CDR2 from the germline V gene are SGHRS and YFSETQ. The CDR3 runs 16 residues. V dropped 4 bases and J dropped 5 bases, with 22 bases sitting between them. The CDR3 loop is CASSLDGSSSIDEQYF. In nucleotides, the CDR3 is TGCGCCAGCAGCCTCGATGGGTCTAGCAGTATTGACGAGCAGTACTTC.

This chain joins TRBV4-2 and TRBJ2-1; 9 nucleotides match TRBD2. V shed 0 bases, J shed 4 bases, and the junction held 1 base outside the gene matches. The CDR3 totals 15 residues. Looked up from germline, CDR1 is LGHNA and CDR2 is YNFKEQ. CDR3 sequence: CASSQDTSGYNEQFF. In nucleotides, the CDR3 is TGTGCCAGCAGCCAAGATACTAGCGGGTACAATGAGCAGTTCTTC.